Below are 8 T cell receptor beta chains sequenced from a single sample in a study of response to subunit inactivated influenza vaccine. TCRdb redid the calling of the RT-PCR reads with MiXCR, one entry per CDR3 protein. Here the sample spans over 650,000 distinct CDR3 sequences, 15% to 20% being singletons. Sequenced material: PBMCs from blood, taken roughly 5 days after vaccination. Every receptor here comes from a man aged 50-60 years who received an inactivated influenza vaccine.

The chain uses TRBV12-3 or TRBV12-4 and TRBJ1-4, with 7 bases matching TRBD1. This CDR3 region has 15 residues. The V segment lost 6 bases and the J segment 1 base; nucleotides outside the gene matches: 5. The CDR3 loop reads CASSRQGRTNEKLFF. CDR3 nucleotide sequence: TGTGCCAGCAGCAGACAGGGTAGAACTAATGAAAAACTGTTTTTT.

This clonotype was observed a handful of times. The chain links TRBV21-1 to TRBJ2-5; the table gives TRBD1 as D, unverified against the DNA. TRBV21-1 is assigned pseudogene status. This CDR3 comprises 16 residues. The CDR3 loop is CASSTPGPGAQETQYF. The DNA of the CDR3 is TGTGCCAGCAGCACCCCGGGACCCGGGGCCCAAGAGACCCAGTACTTC.

The chain recombines TRBV12-3 or TRBV12-4 with TRBJ2-3; TRBD2 is a possible D gene (6 bases). V was trimmed by 6 bases and J by 0 bases, leaving 13 bases between them. This CDR3 spans 15 amino acids. For the CDR3, the DNA is TGTGCCAGCAGCCCAGAAGGGACTAGCACAGATACGCAGTATTTT. It specifies CASSPEGTSTDTQYF.

This clonotype turned up a few times. The rearrangement joins TRBV6-1 to TRBJ2-3; tentative D call: TRBD2 (5 bases). The CDR3 is 14 residues long. V was clipped by 6 bases and J by 1 base, with 11 bases between them. The germline V gene has CDR1 MNHNS and CDR2 SASEGT. The CDR3 loop reads CASRPSRRTDTQYF. The DNA for the CDR3 is TGTGCCAGCAGGCCTAGCCGCCGCACAGATACGCAGTATTTT.

This clonotype was recorded at least ten times. The chain recombines TRBV12-3 or TRBV12-4 with TRBJ1-1; the match to TRBD1 covers 8 bases. V lost 8 bases to trimming and J lost 8 bases; unmatched junction nucleotides: 4. The CDR3 consists of 11 residues. The CDR3 DNA reads TGTGCCAGCGGGCAGGGGGCGGAAGCTTTCTTT. It yields the protein CASGQGAEAFF.

This clonotype was detected only a few times. V is TRBV3-1 and J is TRBJ1-1, with TRBD1 matching 7 bases. Unmatched junction bases numbered 14, after V lost 4 bases and J lost 6 bases. CDR1 LGHDT and CDR2 YNNKEL come from the germline V gene (reference sequence). The CDR3 has 16 residues. CDR3 amino acids: CASSLRGQGVTAEAFF. CDR3 bases: TGTGCCAGCAGCCTTAGGGGTCAGGGGGTGACGGCTGAAGCTTTCTTT.

This chain uses TRBV25-1 with TRBJ1-2; no firm D call. The CDR3 covers 12 residues. In germline, CDR1 is MGHDK, CDR2 SYGVNS. V dropped 9 bases and J dropped 7 bases, with 15 bases sitting between them. The CDR3 loop reads CASGSVGSGYTF. DNA of the CDR3: TGTGCCAGTGGGTCCGTGGGATCTGGCTACACCTTC.

This clonotype showed up many times. The chain joins TRBV12-3 or TRBV12-4 to TRBJ2-5; D gene ambiguous. V lost 4 bases and J 5 bases, leaving 5 bases between the germline ends. The length of the CDR3 is 11 residues. Written as DNA, the CDR3 is TGTGCCAGCAGTTATCGCGAGACCCAGTACTTC. Its translation is CASSYRETQYF.